These 2 T cell receptor beta chains were all obtained from the same sample, sequenced in a study of blood T cell repertoires in COVID-19. Sequencing used immunoSEQ multiplex PCR; TCRdb keeps in-frame clones, though not all of them. The sample lists 75,000 to 100,000 clones, around nine tenths occurring once. The sequenced sample was peripheral blood. These receptors originate from a man in his fifties or sixties with acute or convalescent COVID-19.

The chain joins TRBV15 to TRBJ2-1; 13 bases agree with TRBD2. Germline loops: CDR1 LNHNV, CDR2 YYDKDF (reference sequence). V gave up 1 base and J gave up 5 bases; unmatched junction bases: 5. The CDR3 runs to 17 residues. CDR3 residues: CATSRGETSGGDNEQFF. For the CDR3, the DNA is TGTGCCACCAGCAGAGGGGAAACTAGCGGGGGGGACAATGAGCAGTTCTTC.

The chain joins TRBV5-6 to TRBJ1-2, with TRBD1 matching over 8 bases. The germline V gene has CDR1 SGHDT and CDR2 YYEEEE. This CDR3 region has 13 residues. V trimming: 4 bases; J trimming: 5 bases; junction bases outside the gene matches: 4. The CDR3 here is CASSQDRVYGYTF. CDR3 nucleotides: TGTGCCAGCAGCCAGGACAGGGTGTATGGCTACACCTTC. The entire variable domain, with the rest obtained from reference TRBV5-6 and TRBJ1-2, is as follows: DAGVTQSPTHLIKTRGQQVTLRCSPKSGHDTVSWYQQALGQGPQFIFQYYEEEERQRGNFPDRFSGHQFPNYSSELNVNALLLGDSALYLCASSQDRVYGYTFGSGTRLTVV.